What follows are 23 T cell receptor beta chains derived from one specimen sequenced in a study of blood T cell repertoires in COVID-19. Only in-frame clones appear in the TCRdb table, and some are missing; sequencing was by immunoSEQ multiplex PCR. The table has about 220,000 clones, around three quarters seen once. What was sequenced was peripheral blood. The source of these receptors is a woman in her 70s with acute or convalescent COVID-19.

The J gene is TRBJ1-2, the V gene TRBV7-2; 8 bases are shared with TRBD1. CDR1 SGHTA and CDR2 FQGNSA come from the germline V gene. The CDR3 has 13 residues. Trimming cost V 4 bases and J 8 bases; bases outside gene matches: 6. CDR3 region: CASSSGQGGGYTF. CDR3 nucleotides: TGTGCCAGCAGCTCAGGACAGGGAGGCGGCTACACCTTC.

V gene TRBV9 combines with J gene TRBJ1-4, with D possibly TRBD1 on 6 matching bases. Germline CDR1 SGDLS, CDR2 YYNGEE. The CDR3 spans 12 residues. V was shortened by 3 bases and J by 13 bases, with 13 bases between the two germline ends. Written as DNA, the CDR3 is TGTGCCAGCAGCGCCCTACAGGGTCCACTGTTTTTT. Protein: CASSALQGPLFF.

The CDR3 DNA is TGTGCCAGCAGTTACTCGATGGATAGACGGGGTAGGGCTAACTATGGCTACACCTTC. Translation: CASSYSMDRRGRANYGYTF. The chain uses TRBV6-2 or TRBV6-3 and TRBJ1-2, with D uncertain. CDR1 is MNHEY and CDR2 is SVGEGT in the germline V gene. Trimming left V 0 bases short and J 0 bases short, with 20 bases between. The length of the CDR3 is 19 residues.

The rearrangement links TRBV18 to TRBJ1-4; 8 nucleotides line up with TRBD1. V gave up 3 bases and J gave up 4 bases; unmatched junction bases: 4. The CDR3 sequence is 15 residues long. Germline V CDR1 and CDR2: KGHSH, LQKENI. CDR3 protein: CASSPSDRDNEKLFF. The CDR3 DNA reads as TGTGCCAGCTCACCTTCGGACAGGGATAATGAAAAACTGTTTTTT.

The V and J genes are TRBV5-1 and TRBJ2-6; D is possibly TRBD1 (6 bases). The CDR3 has 15 amino acids. With 2 bases removed from V and 3 bases from J, the gap between germline ends came to 9 bases. Looked up from germline, CDR1 is SGHRS and CDR2 is YFSETQ. The CDR3 DNA sequence: TGCGCCAGCAGCTTCCGACAGGTTGGGGCCAACGTCCTGACTTTC. Residues: CASSFRQVGANVLTF.

The rearrangement uses TRBV11-3 and TRBJ2-1; possible D gene TRBD1, 5 bases. Germline values: CDR1 SGHNT, CDR2 YENEEA. V was clipped by 3 bases and J by 6 bases, with 12 bases between them. The CDR3 length is 14 residues. The CDR3 region has the DNA TGTGCCAGCAGCTTGGGGCCCGGTGGCAATGAGCAGTTCTTC. Translated, it gives CASSLGPGGNEQFF.

The rearrangement links TRBV24-1 to TRBJ2-5; 7 bases align to TRBD1. Germline V gene sequence: CDR1 KGHDR, CDR2 SFDVKD. V was pared by 3 bases and J by 7 bases, with 7 bases of the junction left unmatched. CDR3 length equals 14 residues. CDR3 in amino acids: CATSDPQGLGTQYF. Written as DNA, the CDR3 is TGTGCCACCAGTGATCCACAGGGGTTAGGGACCCAGTACTTC.

This clone was recorded only once. The V call is TRBV27, the J call TRBJ2-5; a weak D match, TRBD2 (7 bases). The germline V gene encodes CDR1 MNHEY and CDR2 SMNVEV (reference sequence). CDR3 length: 15 residues. The V and J ends lost 1 base and 5 bases respectively, with 14 bases between them. In nucleotides, the CDR3 is TGTGCCAGCAGTTTATTCGGGGGGCCATACGAGACCCAGTACTTC. It encodes CASSLFGGPYETQYF.

The chain combines TRBV12-5 with TRBJ1-2; 7 bases map to TRBD1. This CDR3 has 20 residues. Germline lookup yields CDR1 LGHNT and CDR2 FRNRAP. Losses at the gene ends were 0 bases for V and 0 bases for J; bases not matched to a gene: 16. The CDR3 DNA reads TGTGCTAGTGGTTTGGTACCCGTCGGGGAGACAGGGCCAACTAACTATGGCTACACCTTC. Protein product: CASGLVPVGETGPTNYGYTF.

The chain links TRBV6-2 or TRBV6-3 to TRBJ2-4; D not resolved. Germline V CDR1 and CDR2: MNHEY, SVGEGT. V was shortened by 2 bases and J by 0 bases, with 5 bases between the two germline ends. The CDR3 is 14 amino acids. CDR3 bases: TGTGCCAGCAGTTACGGCGGAGCCAAAAACATTCAGTACTTC. Translated, it gives CASSYGGAKNIQYF.

This clone was observed a handful of times. The final CDR3 position lacks the conserved phenylalanine or tryptophan, pointing to a likely read error. It is unclear where the CDR3 begins or ends on the DNA, so no DNA is shown, and the CDR3 is as TCRdb lists it. The chain combines TRBV6-6 with TRBJ1-1. The CDR3 is 12 residues long, counting both termini. From germline, CDR1 is MNHNY and CDR2 SVGAGI (reference sequence). This chain's CDR3 is CASSYSMSPRVY.

The chain uses TRBV3-1 (or the pseudogene TRBV3-2) and TRBJ2-5; possibly TRBD2 for D (7 bases). CDR1 and CDR2 from the germline V gene are LGHDT and YNNKEL (reference sequence). The CDR3 runs 15 residues. V gave up 4 bases and J gave up 2 bases, with 14 bases separating them. The CDR3 nucleotides are TGTGCCAGCAGCCCCCGAGGGGGACTACAAGAGACCCAGTACTTC. Translation: CASSPRGGLQETQYF.

This clone appeared a single time. The rearrangement joins TRBV7-2 to TRBJ2-2, with 8 nucleotides matching TRBD2. CDR3 length equals 15 residues. CDR1 SGHTA and CDR2 FQGNSA come from the germline V gene. J gave up 3 bases and V 5 bases, and 5 bases lay outside the gene matches. CDR3 in amino acids: CASSPTGRDTGELFF. CDR3 coding DNA: TGTGCCAGCAGCCCGACCGGGAGGGACACCGGGGAGCTGTTTTTT.

The chain combines TRBV11-3 with TRBJ1-2; 9 bases match TRBD1. Germline lookup yields CDR1 SGHNT and CDR2 YENEEA. Trimming took 4 bases from V and 4 from J; bases not matched to a gene: 10. CDR3 size: 16 residues. The CDR3 protein is CASSSTRDRALYGYTF. CDR3 nucleotide sequence: TGTGCCAGCAGCTCAACCCGGGACAGGGCCCTCTATGGCTACACCTTC.

This sequence joins TRBV7-9 and TRBJ1-2; D is unclear. Trimming shortened V by 7 bases and J by 7 bases, and 16 bases separated the two germline ends. The CDR3 covers 13 residues. Germline values: CDR1 SEHNR, CDR2 FQNEAQ (reference sequence). The CDR3 DNA follows: TGTGCCAGCAACCCGGGGTTTCGGGGTGGCTACACCTTC. Its protein is CASNPGFRGGYTF.

The V and J genes are TRBV6-6 and TRBJ1-5; 7 bases line up with TRBD1. The CDR3 covers 13 residues. Germline CDR1 MNHNY, CDR2 SVGAGI (reference sequence). The CDR3 DNA reads TGTTTATCGAAGGACAGGCCTGATCAGCCCCAGCATTTT. Its protein product is CLSKDRPDQPQHF.

Only a few counts were recorded for this clone. CDR3 DNA: TGTGCCAGCAGCGTTCAGATGAACACTGAAGCTTTCTTT. Translating it yields CASSVQMNTEAFF. The chain employs TRBV2 and TRBJ1-1; D call uncertain. CDR3 size: 13 residues. Trimming left V 6 bases short and J 0 bases short, with 8 bases between. The germline gives CDR1 SNHLY, CDR2 FYNNEI.

V usage is TRBV27 and J usage is TRBJ2-1; a possible D gene is TRBD2 (7 bases). Germline V gene data show CDR1 as MNHEY and CDR2 as SMNVEV (reference sequence). The V gene lost 2 bases and the J gene lost 4 bases, with 21 bases spanning the gap. This CDR3 is 18 amino acids long. DNA for the CDR3: TGTGCCAGCAGTTTACGAAGCGTGGGGGGGGGCAGGTACAATGAGCAGTTCTTC. This gives the protein CASSLRSVGGGRYNEQFF.

This chain joins TRBV24-1 and TRBJ1-2; 8 bases are a match to TRBD1. Germline CDR1 and CDR2: KGHDR and SFDVKD. CDR3 length equals 13 residues. J gave up 4 bases and V 10 bases, and 7 bases lay outside the gene matches. The CDR3 DNA reads as TGTGCCACACAGGGACAGGAGGCCTATGGCTACACCTTC. Its protein is CATQGQEAYGYTF.

The gene calls are TRBV27 and TRBJ2-3; TRBD2 matches at 7 bases. The CDR3 loop spans 16 amino acids. V dropped 3 bases and J dropped 4; count of bases not matched to a gene: 10. Germline CDR1 reads MNHEY; CDR2 reads SMNVEV (reference sequence). The CDR3 sequence: CASSFGLESFADTQYF. The CDR3 nucleotides read TGTGCCAGCAGTTTCGGACTAGAGTCTTTCGCAGATACGCAGTATTTT.

The V call is TRBV7-2, the J call TRBJ2-5; 10 bases map to TRBD1. Losses at the gene ends were 7 bases for V and 4 bases for J; bases not matched to a gene: 9. The CDR3 contains 15 residues. Germline values: CDR1 SGHTA, CDR2 FQGNSA. This CDR3 is CASKPPGQGRETQYF. CDR3 coding DNA: TGTGCCAGCAAACCACCGGGACAGGGGAGAGAGACCCAGTACTTC.

The chain uses TRBV7-3 and TRBJ2-3; a possible D gene is TRBD1 (6 bases). V was trimmed by 5 bases and J by 6 bases, leaving 15 bases between them. This CDR3 has 14 residues. The germline CDR1 and CDR2 sequences are SGHTA and FQGTGA. CDR3 region: CASSASGQQDTQYF. CDR3 in DNA: TGTGCCAGCAGCGCCAGTGGACAGCAGGATACGCAGTATTTT.

This chain joins TRBV18 and TRBJ2-1, with a possible D match to TRBD1 (6 bases). The V gene lost 4 bases and the J gene lost 4 bases, with 8 bases spanning the gap. Germline V gene data show CDR1 as KGHSH and CDR2 as LQKENI. The CDR3 spans 13 residues. CDR3 DNA sequence: TGTGCCAGCTCACGAGGACAGTACAATGAGCAGTTCTTC. Translated: CASSRGQYNEQFF.